Below, 13 T cell receptor beta chains from the same sample are listed, as sequenced in a study of blood T cells in healthy people across ages. A second roughly 6 to 11 cycle PCR used barcoded and J-beta primers. TCRdb passed the 5' RACE reads through MiXCR, listing each CDR3 protein once. Among some 1.8 million distinct CDR3 sequences listed, roughly two fifths were seen once. Sequenced sample: blood. Every receptor here comes from a human donor in good health.

This clonotype occurred a few times. The genes are TRBV7-6 and TRBJ2-7; 7 bases line up with TRBD1. The CDR3 is 13 amino acids. Germline V gives CDR1 SGHVS, CDR2 FNYEAQ. V lost 3 bases, J lost 8 bases, and 7 bases stayed unmatched. The CDR3 bases are TGTGCCAGCAGCTTCGGCCAGGGGGACCAGCAGTACTTC. Translation gives CASSFGQGDQQYF.

The V call is TRBV27, the J call TRBJ2-7; TRBD2 matches at 8 bases. V dropped 3 bases and J dropped 0; count of bases not matched to a gene: 4. This CDR3 region has 15 residues. CDR1 is MNHEY, CDR2 SMNVEV, per germline (reference sequence). The CDR3 DNA sequence: TGTGCCAGCAGTTTGATTCGGGGGGGCTCCTACGAGCAGTACTTC. It is translated as CASSLIRGGSYEQYF.

This clonotype was seen a handful of times. The rearrangement uses TRBV5-6 and TRBJ1-1, with D possibly being TRBD1 (5 bases). V lost 2 bases and J 0 bases, leaving 14 bases between the germline ends. CDR1 is SGHDT and CDR2 is YYEEEE in the germline V gene. This CDR3 is built from 16 residues. The CDR3 loop reads CASSLRGDPMNTEAFF. The CDR3, as DNA: TGTGCCAGCAGCTTAAGAGGGGACCCGATGAACACTGAAGCTTTCTTT.

This sequence joins TRBV4-1 and TRBJ2-7; 7 nucleotides line up with TRBD2. The CDR3 consists of 14 residues. V lost 2 bases, J lost 2 bases, and 3 bases stayed unmatched. The germline gives CDR1 MGHRA, CDR2 YSYEKL. The chain's CDR3 is CASSQRAGPYEQYF. CDR3 in DNA: TGCGCCAGCAGCCAAAGAGCGGGGCCCTACGAGCAGTACTTC.

The chain carries TRBV5-1 and TRBJ2-3; 9 nucleotides align to TRBD2. This CDR3 contains 13 residues. Germline CDR1 and CDR2: SGHRS and YFSETQ. The V and J ends lost 7 bases and 4 bases, in that order; junction bases with no gene match: 4. CDR3 DNA sequence: TGCGCCAGCGACAGCGGGGGGTCAGATACGCAGTATTTT. Its translation is CASDSGGSDTQYF.

This chain uses TRBV12-3 or TRBV12-4 with TRBJ2-5; no clear D. This CDR3 comprises 12 residues. Trimming stripped 3 bases from V and 6 bases from J, with 8 bases between. For the CDR3, the DNA is TGTGCCAGCAGTTTGTTCTTCCAGACCCAGTACTTC. It encodes CASSLFFQTQYF.

As for this clonotype: A read error may be the cause here, since a much bigger clone is one base away. The chain joins TRBV14 to TRBJ2-1; D remains unclear. CDR3 length: 13 amino acids. Germline CDR1 is SGHDN and CDR2 is FVKESK. In nucleotides, the CDR3 is TGTGCCAGCAGCCCCACCCCTTACAATGAGCGGTTCTTC. It codes for CASSPTPYNERFF.

This clonotype was recorded a few times. This chain connects TRBV10-3 to TRBJ2-3; a weak D match, TRBD1 (6 bases). Germline lookup yields CDR1 ENHRY and CDR2 SYGVKD. The V and J ends lost 10 bases and 4 bases respectively, with 15 bases between them. The CDR3 sequence is 13 residues long. The CDR3 DNA sequence: TGTGCCACCCAGGGGCCCCGCTCAGATACGCAGTATTTT. Protein: CATQGPRSDTQYF.

Turning to this clonotype: A read error may produce the germline difference seen at one junction end. The gene calls are TRBV27 and TRBJ2-5, with 8 bases matching TRBD1. The CDR3 totals 14 residues. CDR1 MNHEY and CDR2 SMNVEV come from the germline V gene (reference sequence). The CDR3 DNA reads TGTGCCAGCAACGAAGCAGGGGGCCAAGAGACCCGGTACTTC. It codes for CASNEAGGQETRYF.

As for this clonotype: Compared with germline, one end of the junction differs, possibly owing to a read error. V usage is TRBV10-3 and J usage is TRBJ2-6, with 10 bases fitting TRBD1. This CDR3 is built from 19 residues. In germline, CDR1 is ENHRY, CDR2 SYGVKD. The CDR3 is CAISDVYGTGAPGANVPTF. The CDR3 nucleotides are TGTGCCATCAGTGACGTGTACGGGACAGGGGCCCCTGGGGCCAACGTCCCGACTTTC.

In its sample, this clonotype was seen a few times. The chain is built from TRBV10-3 and TRBJ2-2; possibly TRBD1 for D (6 bases). CDR1 is ENHRY, CDR2 SYGVKD, per germline. The CDR3 extends over 16 amino acids. V was cut by 6 bases and J by 6 bases, with 20 bases left in between. This CDR3 is CAISLVTGQFAGELFF. DNA for the CDR3: TGTGCCATCAGCCTGGTTACAGGGCAATTCGCCGGGGAGCTGTTTTTT.

As for this clonotype: The germline gene is not matched at one end of the junction; a read error may be the cause. The chain employs TRBV5-1 and TRBJ2-4; 8 nucleotides agree with TRBD1. TRBJ2-7 matches the DNA end more closely, so the J call is doubtful. Germline V lookup: CDR1 SGHRS, CDR2 YFSETQ. CDR3 length: 15 residues. The CDR3 spells CVSSLLQGVLGEQYF. The CDR3 DNA reads TGCGTCAGCAGCCTTTTACAGGGGGTCTTAGGCGAGCAGTACTTC.

The CDR3 sequence: CASASQYF. The CDR3 bases are TGTGCCAGCGCTTCGCAGTATTTT. The chain recombines TRBV28 with TRBJ2-3; D gene uncertain. The germline V gene has CDR1 MDHEN and CDR2 SYDVKM. Between the trimmed V and J ends, which lost 8 bases and 10 bases, there was a span of 4 bases. CDR3 length equals 8 residues.